This T cell receptor beta chain emerged from a study of shared clonotypes between healthy human individuals. General observations from the study: Generation probabilities of non-shared clonotypes were lower (relative to those shared by all four donors). It was the few donors that limited the genetic and exposure-history diversity represented. Blood was the sole source, and tissue repertoires probably differ.

The sample holds one count of this clone. Its antigen is not identified. As defined, naive CD8 cells were CD45RO-negative and positively selected for CCR7, with terminally differentiated effector memory CD45RA+ cells excluded. Nashville, Tennessee was home to all donors, each a Caucasian adult. Assay used: immunoSEQ multiplex PCR; TCRdb lists only in-frame clones, some missing. The sample contains about 680,000 clones, roughly nine tenths of which appear only once. What was sequenced was naive CD8+ T cells sorted from blood. The receptor's source is a man aged 30-40 years in good health.

DNA for the CDR3: TGCGCCAGCAGCCAATTCTTAGTGAATGAGCAGTTCTTC. Protein product: CASSQFLVNEQFF. This chain connects TRBV4-1 to TRBJ2-1; D remains unclear. Trimming took off 2 bases at V and 7 bases at J, with 9 bases between the two ends. This CDR3 has 13 amino acids. In germline, CDR1 is MGHRA, CDR2 YSYEKL.